The source of this T cell receptor (beta chain) is a study of T cells in Graves' hyperthyroidism and ophthalmopathy. General observations from the study: The majority of expanded thyroid clonotypes above 0.001 also appeared in blood.

The authors deemed Graves' hyperthyroidism stable absent ophthalmopathy progression within 18 months. Clinical symptoms, serum thyroxine and TRAb, thyroid ultrasound and orbital computed tomography together formed the diagnostic basis. The CDR3 is 14 amino acids. In germline, CDR1 is SGHKS, CDR2 YYEKEE (reference sequence). V was trimmed by 4 bases and J by 4 bases, leaving 12 bases between them. The investigators amplified TCR beta CDR3 regions from RNA transcripts. Researchers ran a first-round RT-PCR on the TCR CDR3 using the HTBI primer set. TCRdb re-called the multiplex PCR reads with MiXCR, one entry per CDR3 protein. The data show a few hundred thousand distinct CDR3 sequences, more than 45% seen once. In its sample, this clonotype was seen many times. As yet, its antigen is unknown.

This sequence originates from a woman between 18 and 29 years old with Graves' hyperthyroidism. The chain combines TRBV5-5 with TRBJ1-3; TRBD1 is a possible D gene (6 bases). The sample consisted of peripheral blood or thyroid tissue (not recorded which). The CDR3 sequence is CASSVQGGGNTIYF. Written as DNA, the CDR3 is TGTGCCAGCAGCGTACAGGGTGGAGGAAACACCATATATTTT. The variable domain in full, with the rest retrieved from reference TRBV5-5 and TRBJ1-3, is DAGVTQSPTHLIKTRGQQVTLRCSPISGHKSVSWYQQVLGQGPQFIFQYYEKEERGRGNFPDRFSARQFPNYSSELNVNALLLGDSALYLCASSVQGGGNTIYFGEGSWLTVV.